These T cell receptor beta chains were read from a single sample in a study of T cell responses to AZD1222 COVID-19 vaccine. Assay: immunoSEQ multiplex PCR; the TCRdb copy retains only in-frame clones and omits some. Among roughly 60,000 clones listed, roughly 80% were seen once. Here the sequenced sample was peripheral blood, taken 28 days after the second AZD1222 dose. The receptors stem from an adult who received the AZD1222 COVID-19 vaccine. Each CDR3 is given with its conserved first and last residue. The order of the fields is V gene, J gene, D gene, clone size, CDR3 protein, CDR3 DNA. The D gene is left open where the match is weak. Rows give clone size only sometimes, using once, few, many, or a class for an expanded clone.

V gene: TRBV4-1
J gene: TRBJ2-1
D gene: NA
clone size: once
CDR3 protein: CASSQVTLSVDNEQFF
CDR3 DNA: TGCGCCAGCAGCCAAGTAACCCTCTCCGTGGACAATGAGCAGTTCTTC

V gene: TRBV5-4
J gene: TRBJ1-2
D gene: NA
clone size: NA
CDR3 protein: CASSLEGGYGYTF
CDR3 DNA: TGTGCCAGCAGCTTGGAAGGGGGTTATGGCTACACCTTC

V gene: TRBV5-1
J gene: TRBJ2-1
D gene: TRBD2
clone size: NA
CDR3 protein: CASSLSSGGAGEQFF
CDR3 DNA: TGCGCCAGCAGCTTGTCTAGCGGGGGGGCCGGGGAGCAGTTCTTC

V gene: TRBV7-6
J gene: TRBJ2-2
D gene: NA
clone size: NA
CDR3 protein: CASSLGGNTGELFF
CDR3 DNA: TGTGCCAGCAGCTTAGGCGGGAACACCGGGGAGCTGTTTTTT

V gene: TRBV5-5
J gene: TRBJ1-3
D gene: TRBD1
clone size: NA
CDR3 protein: CASSFMTGGENTIYF
CDR3 DNA: TGTGCCAGCAGCTTCATGACAGGGGGCGAGAACACCATATATTTT

V gene: TRBV12-2
J gene: TRBJ1-3
D gene: NA
clone size: NA
CDR3 protein: CASRVYRASSGNTIYF
CDR3 DNA: TGTGCAAGTCGCGTATACCGGGCGAGCTCTGGAAACACCATATATTTT

V gene: TRBV28
J gene: TRBJ2-3
D gene: TRBD2
clone size: NA
CDR3 protein: CASSFERGHRTDTQYF
CDR3 DNA: TGTGCCAGCAGTTTCGAGCGGGGGCACAGGACAGATACGCAGTATTTT

V gene: TRBV6-5
J gene: TRBJ1-2
D gene: NA
clone size: NA
CDR3 protein: CASRATSGDGYTF
CDR3 DNA: TGTGCCAGCAGGGCAACGTCAGGGGACGGCTACACCTTC

V gene: TRBV16
J gene: TRBJ1-6
D gene: NA
clone size: NA
CDR3 protein: CASSQSQGDSPLHF
CDR3 DNA: TGTGCCAGCAGCCAATCTCAGGGCGATTCACCCCTCCACTTT

V gene: TRBV27
J gene: TRBJ1-1
D gene: NA
clone size: few
CDR3 protein: CASSSNTEAFF
CDR3 DNA: TGTGCCAGCAGTTCGAACACTGAAGCTTTCTTT

V gene: TRBV28
J gene: TRBJ2-3
D gene: TRBD2
clone size: NA
CDR3 protein: CASSPPGGTSDTQYF
CDR3 DNA: TGTGCCAGCAGCCCCCCCGGGGGGACGAGCGATACGCAGTATTTT

V gene: TRBV2
J gene: TRBJ1-1
D gene: NA
clone size: NA
CDR3 protein: CASSEQGRTEAFF
CDR3 DNA: TGTGCCAGCAGTGAGCAGGGTCGCACTGAAGCTTTCTTT

V gene: TRBV11-3
J gene: TRBJ1-2
D gene: TRBD1
clone size: few
CDR3 protein: CASSFTGDSGYTF
CDR3 DNA: TGTGCCAGCAGCTTTACAGGGGACTCTGGCTACACCTTC

V gene: TRBV14
J gene: TRBJ1-5
D gene: NA
clone size: NA
CDR3 protein: CASSQLNQPQHF
CDR3 DNA: TGTGCCAGCAGCCAGCTAAATCAGCCCCAGCATTTT

V gene: TRBV15
J gene: TRBJ2-3
D gene: NA
clone size: once
CDR3 protein: CATSTGQRAGDTQYF
CDR3 DNA: TGTGCCACCAGCACCGGACAGCGAGCCGGAGATACGCAGTATTTT

V gene: TRBV3-1/TRBV3-2
J gene: TRBJ1-4
D gene: TRBD1
clone size: NA
CDR3 protein: CASRCWGQGGGVTEKLFF
CDR3 DNA: TGTGCCAGCAGATGTTGGGGACAGGGAGGAGGGGTTACTGAAAAACTGTTTTTT

V gene: TRBV5-1
J gene: TRBJ2-3
D gene: NA
clone size: NA
CDR3 protein: CASSGGGQTTDTQYF
CDR3 DNA: TGCGCCAGCAGCGGAGGGGGACAAACCACAGATACGCAGTATTTT

V gene: TRBV5-1
J gene: TRBJ2-3
D gene: TRBD2
clone size: NA
CDR3 protein: CASSLGASGTSTDTQYF
CDR3 DNA: TGCGCCAGCAGCTTGGGGGCTAGCGGAACTAGCACAGATACGCAGTATTTT

V gene: TRBV3-1/TRBV3-2
J gene: TRBJ2-2
D gene: TRBD2
clone size: NA
CDR3 protein: CASSQGARGGNAGELFF
CDR3 DNA: TGTGCCAGCAGCCAAGGGGCTCGCGGGGGGAACGCCGGGGAGCTGTTTTTT

V gene: TRBV6-5
J gene: TRBJ1-2
D gene: NA
clone size: NA
CDR3 protein: CASSYGTVKGYTF
CDR3 DNA: TGTGCCAGCAGTTACGGGACGGTCAAGGGCTACACCTTC

V gene: TRBV2
J gene: TRBJ2-1
D gene: TRBD1
clone size: NA
CDR3 protein: CASSEWAGGFSYNEQFF
CDR3 DNA: TGTGCCAGCAGCGAATGGGCAGGGGGCTTCTCCTACAATGAGCAGTTCTTC

V gene: TRBV30
J gene: TRBJ2-1
D gene: NA
clone size: NA
CDR3 protein: CAWSRYFSYNEQFF
CDR3 DNA: TGTGCCTGGAGTAGGTACTTCTCCTACAATGAGCAGTTCTTC

V gene: TRBV15
J gene: TRBJ1-5
D gene: NA
clone size: NA
CDR3 protein: CATSRVWQAHQPQHF
CDR3 DNA: TGTGCCACCAGCAGAGTATGGCAGGCCCATCAGCCCCAGCATTTT

V gene: TRBV5-5
J gene: TRBJ1-5
D gene: TRBD1
clone size: once
CDR3 protein: CASSLGGQADQPQHF
CDR3 DNA: TGTGCCAGCAGCTTGGGGGGACAGGCGGATCAGCCCCAGCATTTT

V gene: TRBV20-1
J gene: TRBJ1-5
D gene: TRBD1
clone size: NA
CDR3 protein: CSLEGAQPQHF
CDR3 DNA: TGCAGCCTTGAGGGGGCACAGCCCCAGCATTTT

V gene: TRBV28
J gene: TRBJ2-7
D gene: NA
clone size: NA
CDR3 protein: CASSLYKGAYEQYF
CDR3 DNA: TGTGCCAGCAGTTTATATAAGGGGGCCTACGAGCAGTACTTC

V gene: TRBV2
J gene: TRBJ2-3
D gene: NA
clone size: NA
CDR3 protein: CASSRLSADTQYF
CDR3 DNA: TGTGCCAGCAGTCGTCTGAGTGCAGATACGCAGTATTTT

V gene: TRBV28
J gene: TRBJ1-4
D gene: NA
clone size: once
CDR3 protein: CASSLYSEKLFF
CDR3 DNA: TGTGCCAGCAGTTTGTACAGTGAAAAACTGTTTTTT

V gene: TRBV10-2
J gene: TRBJ2-3
D gene: TRBD2
clone size: NA
CDR3 protein: CASRGGTSTDTQYF
CDR3 DNA: TGCGCCAGCAGGGGGGGGACTTCCACAGATACGCAGTATTTT

V gene: TRBV11-2
J gene: TRBJ2-1
D gene: TRBD1
clone size: NA
CDR3 protein: CASSLGQGNPYNEQFF
CDR3 DNA: TGTGCCAGCAGCTTAGGACAGGGGAACCCCTACAATGAGCAGTTCTTC

V gene: TRBV5-1
J gene: TRBJ1-5
D gene: NA
clone size: once
CDR3 protein: CASSLEGGDQPQHF
CDR3 DNA: TGCGCCAGCAGCTTGGAGGGGGGAGATCAGCCCCAGCATTTT

V gene: TRBV15
J gene: TRBJ1-3
D gene: TRBD1
clone size: NA
CDR3 protein: CAASGGSGNTIYF
CDR3 DNA: TGTGCCGCTTCAGGGGGATCTGGAAACACCATATATTTT

V gene: TRBV19
J gene: TRBJ2-7
D gene: NA
clone size: NA
CDR3 protein: CASSGRGLFTYEQYF
CDR3 DNA: TGTGCCAGTAGTGGGCGCGGGTTATTCACCTACGAGCAGTACTTC

V gene: TRBV19
J gene: TRBJ2-7
D gene: NA
clone size: NA
CDR3 protein: CASSLTGFNLAGEQYF
CDR3 DNA: TGTGCCAGTAGCCTGACAGGATTCAATCTCGCGGGCGAGCAGTACTTC

V gene: TRBV18
J gene: TRBJ1-1
D gene: TRBD1
clone size: NA
CDR3 protein: CASSPSGTGDTEAFF
CDR3 DNA: TGTGCCAGCTCACCATCCGGGACAGGGGACACTGAAGCTTTCTTT

V gene: TRBV6-2/TRBV6-3
J gene: TRBJ2-7
D gene: TRBD2
clone size: NA
CDR3 protein: CASSYGTSGGYEQYF
CDR3 DNA: TGTGCCAGCAGTTACGGGACTAGCGGGGGCTACGAGCAGTACTTC

V gene: TRBV5-1
J gene: TRBJ1-6
D gene: NA
clone size: NA
CDR3 protein: CASSLGQQNSPLHF
CDR3 DNA: TGCGCCAGCAGCTTGGGGCAGCAAAATTCACCCCTCCACTTT

V gene: TRBV28
J gene: TRBJ1-3
D gene: NA
clone size: NA
CDR3 protein: CASSLGGDSGNTIYF
CDR3 DNA: TGTGCCAGCAGTTTAGGGGGGGACTCTGGAAACACCATATATTTT

V gene: TRBV13
J gene: TRBJ1-5
D gene: TRBD1
clone size: NA
CDR3 protein: CASSYGDRGVPQHF
CDR3 DNA: TGTGCCAGCAGCTACGGGGACAGGGGAGTGCCCCAGCATTTT

V gene: TRBV28
J gene: TRBJ1-5
D gene: NA
clone size: NA
CDR3 protein: CASSLEGSLFQQPQHF
CDR3 DNA: TGTGCCAGCAGTTTAGAGGGTTCATTGTTCCAACAGCCCCAGCATTTT

V gene: TRBV19
J gene: TRBJ1-2
D gene: NA
clone size: NA
CDR3 protein: CASKILRDTGYGYTF
CDR3 DNA: TGTGCCAGTAAGATCCTCCGGGACACAGGCTATGGCTACACCTTC

V gene: TRBV10-1
J gene: TRBJ2-1
D gene: TRBD2
clone size: NA
CDR3 protein: CASSEQAGGYNEQFF
CDR3 DNA: TGCGCCAGCAGTGAACAAGCGGGGGGGTACAATGAGCAGTTCTTC

V gene: TRBV5-8
J gene: TRBJ1-6
D gene: TRBD1
clone size: NA
CDR3 protein: CASRGQGYSPLHF
CDR3 DNA: TGTGCCAGCAGGGGACAGGGGTACTCACCCCTCCACTTT

V gene: TRBV2
J gene: TRBJ2-3
D gene: NA
clone size: NA
CDR3 protein: CASTMTASTDTQYF
CDR3 DNA: TGTGCCAGCACTATGACCGCCTCCACAGATACGCAGTATTTT

V gene: TRBV5-6
J gene: TRBJ2-7
D gene: NA
clone size: NA
CDR3 protein: CASSFDYPVQGRKQYF
CDR3 DNA: TGTGCCAGCAGCTTCGACTACCCGGTGCAGGGCAGAAAGCAGTACTTC

V gene: TRBV11-2
J gene: TRBJ2-3
D gene: NA
clone size: NA
CDR3 protein: CASSLDLTTDTQYF
CDR3 DNA: TGTGCCAGCAGCTTAGATCTGACCACAGATACGCAGTATTTT

V gene: TRBV7-8
J gene: TRBJ1-1
D gene: TRBD1
clone size: NA
CDR3 protein: CASSPMGQTYTEAFF
CDR3 DNA: TGTGCCAGCAGCCCAATGGGACAGACTTACACTGAAGCTTTCTTT

V gene: TRBV9
J gene: TRBJ1-1
D gene: NA
clone size: NA
CDR3 protein: CASSVGADNTEAFF
CDR3 DNA: TGTGCCAGCAGCGTAGGCGCCGACAACACTGAAGCTTTCTTT

V gene: TRBV27
J gene: TRBJ1-1
D gene: NA
clone size: once
CDR3 protein: CASKQNTEAFF
CDR3 DNA: TGTGCCAGCAAACAGAACACTGAAGCTTTCTTT

V gene: TRBV2
J gene: TRBJ1-5
D gene: NA
clone size: few
CDR3 protein: CASSERDSNQPQHF
CDR3 DNA: TGTGCCAGCAGTGAGCGGGATAGCAATCAGCCCCAGCATTTT

V gene: TRBV9
J gene: TRBJ2-5
D gene: TRBD2
clone size: once
CDR3 protein: CASSELAGEETQYF
CDR3 DNA: TGTGCCAGCAGCGAACTAGCGGGGGAAGAGACCCAGTACTTC

V gene: TRBV3-1/TRBV3-2
J gene: TRBJ1-2
D gene: TRBD1
clone size: few
CDR3 protein: CASSLSGQGNYGYTF
CDR3 DNA: TGTGCCAGCAGCCTCTCCGGACAGGGTAACTATGGCTACACCTTC

V gene: TRBV11-2
J gene: TRBJ2-5
D gene: TRBD2
clone size: NA
CDR3 protein: CASSLDLAGTKTQYF
CDR3 DNA: TGTGCCAGCAGCTTAGACCTAGCGGGGACAAAGACCCAGTACTTC

V gene: TRBV25-1
J gene: TRBJ1-2
D gene: NA
clone size: NA
CDR3 protein: CASSDRTSIYKNGYTF
CDR3 DNA: TGTGCCAGCAGTGACCGGACCAGCATTTATAAGAATGGCTACACCTTC

V gene: TRBV19
J gene: TRBJ1-4
D gene: NA
clone size: NA
CDR3 protein: CASSRRTNEKLFF
CDR3 DNA: TGTGCCAGTAGTCGGAGAACTAATGAAAAACTGTTTTTT